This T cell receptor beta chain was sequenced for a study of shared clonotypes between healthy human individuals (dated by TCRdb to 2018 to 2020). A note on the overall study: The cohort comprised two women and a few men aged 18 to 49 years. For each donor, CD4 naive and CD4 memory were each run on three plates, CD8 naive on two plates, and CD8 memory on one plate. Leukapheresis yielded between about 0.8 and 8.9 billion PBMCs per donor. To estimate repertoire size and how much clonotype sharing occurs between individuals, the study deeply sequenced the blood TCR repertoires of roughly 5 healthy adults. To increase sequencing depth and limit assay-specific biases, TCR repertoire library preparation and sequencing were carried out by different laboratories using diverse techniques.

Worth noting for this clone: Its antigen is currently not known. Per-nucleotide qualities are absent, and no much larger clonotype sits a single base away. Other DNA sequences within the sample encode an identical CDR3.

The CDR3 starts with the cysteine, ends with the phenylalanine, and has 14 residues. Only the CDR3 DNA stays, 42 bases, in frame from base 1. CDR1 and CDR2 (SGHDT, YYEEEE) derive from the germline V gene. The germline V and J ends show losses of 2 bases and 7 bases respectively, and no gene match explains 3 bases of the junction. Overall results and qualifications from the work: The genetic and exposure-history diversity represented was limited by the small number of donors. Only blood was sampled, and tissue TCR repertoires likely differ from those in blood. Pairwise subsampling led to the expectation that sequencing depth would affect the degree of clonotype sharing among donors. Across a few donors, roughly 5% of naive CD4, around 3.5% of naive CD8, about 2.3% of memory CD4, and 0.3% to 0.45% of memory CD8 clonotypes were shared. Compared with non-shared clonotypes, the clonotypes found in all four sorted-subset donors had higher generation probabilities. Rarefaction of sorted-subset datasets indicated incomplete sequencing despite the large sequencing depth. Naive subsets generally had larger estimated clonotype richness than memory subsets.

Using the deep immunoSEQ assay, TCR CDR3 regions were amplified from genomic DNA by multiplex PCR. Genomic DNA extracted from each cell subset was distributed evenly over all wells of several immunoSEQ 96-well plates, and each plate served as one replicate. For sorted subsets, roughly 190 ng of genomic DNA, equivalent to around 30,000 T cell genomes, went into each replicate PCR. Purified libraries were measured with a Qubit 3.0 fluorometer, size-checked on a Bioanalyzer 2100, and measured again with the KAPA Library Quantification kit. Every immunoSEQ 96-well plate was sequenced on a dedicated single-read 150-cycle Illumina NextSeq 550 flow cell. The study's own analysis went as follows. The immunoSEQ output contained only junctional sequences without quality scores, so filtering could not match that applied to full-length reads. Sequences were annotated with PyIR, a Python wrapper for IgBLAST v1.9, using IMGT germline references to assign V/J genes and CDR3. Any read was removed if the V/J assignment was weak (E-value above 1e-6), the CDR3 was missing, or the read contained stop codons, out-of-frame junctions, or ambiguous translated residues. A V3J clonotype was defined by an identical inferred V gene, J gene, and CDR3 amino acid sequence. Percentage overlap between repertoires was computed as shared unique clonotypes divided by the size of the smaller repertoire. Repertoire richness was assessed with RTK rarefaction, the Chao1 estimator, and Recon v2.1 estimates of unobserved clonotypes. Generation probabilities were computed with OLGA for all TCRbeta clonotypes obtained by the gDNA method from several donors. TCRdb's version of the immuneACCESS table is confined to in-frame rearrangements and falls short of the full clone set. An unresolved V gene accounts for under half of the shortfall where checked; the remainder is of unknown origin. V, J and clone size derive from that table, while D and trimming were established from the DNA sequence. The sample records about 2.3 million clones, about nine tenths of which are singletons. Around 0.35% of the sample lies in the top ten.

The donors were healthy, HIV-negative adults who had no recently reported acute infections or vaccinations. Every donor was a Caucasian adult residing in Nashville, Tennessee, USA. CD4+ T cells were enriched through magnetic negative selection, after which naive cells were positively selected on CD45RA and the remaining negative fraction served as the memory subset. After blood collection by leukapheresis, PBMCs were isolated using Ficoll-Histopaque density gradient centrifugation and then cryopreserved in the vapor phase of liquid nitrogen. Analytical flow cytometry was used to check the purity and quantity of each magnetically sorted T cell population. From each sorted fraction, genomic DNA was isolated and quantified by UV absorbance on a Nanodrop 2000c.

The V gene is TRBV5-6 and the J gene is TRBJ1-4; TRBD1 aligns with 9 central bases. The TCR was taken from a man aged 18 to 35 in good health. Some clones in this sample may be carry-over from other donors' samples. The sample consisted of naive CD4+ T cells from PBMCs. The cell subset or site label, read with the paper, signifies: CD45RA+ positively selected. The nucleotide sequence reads TGTGCCAGCAGCTTCCGACAGGGGGGTGAAAAACTGTTTTTT. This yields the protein CASSFRQGGEKLFF.